The clone carrying this T cell receptor (beta chain) was counted only a few times. Measured with immunoSEQ multiplex PCR; TCRdb has only the in-frame clones, and not every one. Of some 2,600 clones in the sample, around 81% are singletons; the top ten hold 20%. The data belong to a study of radiotherapy plus CTLA-4 blockade in lung cancer. The TCR originated in a human donor with non-small cell lung cancer that progressed on radiotherapy plus ipilimumab. Here the sequenced sample was tumor tissue, taken from a patient treated with radiotherapy plus ipilimumab.

As DNA, the CDR3 is TGTGCCAGCAGCGCAACGGACGGTCCCTCCTACGAGCAGTACTTC. Its protein product is CASSATDGPSYEQYF. The chain recombines TRBV9 with TRBJ2-7, with D unresolved. Trimming shortened V by 3 bases and J by 0 bases, and 13 bases separated the two germline ends. There are 15 residues in the CDR3. Germline V lookup: CDR1 SGDLS, CDR2 YYNGEE.